This TCR beta chain stems from a study of blood T cell repertoires in COVID-19. Methods used by the authors: How many nucleated cells were present was estimated from reference gene primer amplification. The assay was immunoSEQ multiplex PCR, and TCRdb's table has in-frame clones only and misses some. That table supplies the V and J calls and clone size; D and trimming were determined from the DNA. The data hold approximately 46,000 clones, with approximately 86% observed a single time. Per the germline V gene, CDR1 is LGHDT and CDR2 is YNNKEL (reference sequence). The CDR3 covers 15 residues. With V trimmed by 4 bases and J by 3 bases, 8 bases remained unmatched.

This clonotype was obtained from a man aged 55 to 70 with active or convalescent COVID-19. The sequenced sample consisted of peripheral blood. The chain combines TRBV3-1 (or the pseudogene TRBV3-2) with TRBJ1-1, with 7 bases identical to TRBD1. CDR3 bases: TGTGCCAGCAGCCTGGGGACAGACGGGGACACTGAAGCTTTCTTT. It is translated as CASSLGTDGDTEAFF.